The entry below describes one T cell receptor (beta chain). Its matching antigen is unknown. RNA extraction was followed by reverse transcription into cDNA, which acted as the sequencing template. Generated by immunoSEQ multiplex PCR, the TCRdb table keeps only in-frame clones and is missing some. This repertoire shows 100,000 to 120,000 clones, around 55% found once; its top ten account for around 20%. This entry is derived from a study of CD8+ T cells in alopecia areata. Findings of the study overall: In patients, TCRs were shared less clearly than in mice, and HLA may possibly be involved.

What was sequenced was CD8+ T cells sorted from blood. The clonotype was recovered from a human donor in good health.

CDR3 protein: CASSDGTGGTDTQYF. CDR3 in DNA: TGTGCCAGCAGTGACGGGACAGGGGGCACAGATACGCAGTATTTT. This chain links TRBV6-4 with TRBJ2-3; 10 bases align to TRBD1. The germline gives CDR1 MRHNA, CDR2 SNTAGT. Trimming cost V 2 bases and J 1 base; bases outside gene matches: 0. The CDR3 is 15 residues long.